The 22 T cell receptor beta chains reported below all come from one sample, sequenced in a study of cytomegalovirus exposure and HLA in healthy donors. Primers included in the PCR were 60 Vbeta and 13 Jbeta primers. Sequencing used immunoSEQ multiplex PCR; TCRdb keeps in-frame clones, though not all of them. The table shows approximately 130,000 clones, with about 83% occurring only once. The sequenced sample was PBMCs. The receptors stem from a woman aged 25 to 45 in good health and CMV-seronegative.

The V and J genes are TRBV29-1 and TRBJ2-7; the match to TRBD2 covers 7 bases. Germline CDR1 reads SQVTM; CDR2 reads ANQGSEA. This CDR3 region has 12 residues. With V trimmed by 3 bases and J by 7 bases, 6 bases remained unmatched. The CDR3: CSVDEGAGEQYF. The CDR3 DNA is TGCAGCGTTGATGAGGGAGCGGGAGAGCAGTACTTC.

The gene calls are TRBV13 and TRBJ2-7; 14 bases fit TRBD2. Losses at the gene ends were 5 bases for V and 4 bases for J; bases not matched to a gene: 4. Germline V gene data show CDR1 as PRHDT and CDR2 as FYEKMQ (reference sequence). This CDR3 has 15 amino acids. The CDR3 protein is CASSAGLAGVYEQYF. CDR3 coding DNA: TGTGCCAGCAGCGCGGGACTAGCGGGGGTATACGAGCAGTACTTC.

The V call is TRBV28, the J call TRBJ2-5; 10 nucleotides line up with TRBD1. The tail of the sequence fits TRBJ2-7 better, so the J call may be wrong. Per the germline V gene, CDR1 is MDHEN and CDR2 is SYDVKM. The CDR3 covers 14 residues. CDR3: CASRLTDRGYEQYF. The CDR3 DNA sequence: TGTGCCAGCCGATTAACGGACAGGGGGTACGAGCAGTACTTC.

This clone has only a few counts. The chain combines TRBV5-1 with TRBJ2-5; 10 bases are shared with TRBD2. CDR1 and CDR2 (germline): SGHRS, YFSETQ. The ends lost 0 bases at V and 4 bases at J; junction bases unmatched: 9. The CDR3 spans 17 residues. CDR3 region: CASSLGASGSRGETQYF. CDR3 DNA sequence: TGCGCCAGCAGCTTGGGGGCTAGCGGGAGCCGGGGAGAGACCCAGTACTTC.

The chain carries TRBV28 and TRBJ1-5; 7 bases line up with TRBD1. Trimming cost V 4 bases and J 3 bases; bases outside gene matches: 6. CDR1 and CDR2 (germline): MDHEN, SYDVKM. There are 15 residues in the CDR3. CDR3 amino acids: CASSSPTGNNQPQHF. The DNA of the CDR3 is TGTGCCAGCAGTTCTCCGACAGGGAACAATCAGCCCCAGCATTTT.

The CDR3 here is CASSLLAGGDNEQFF. CDR3 coding DNA: TGTGCCAGCAGTCTACTAGCGGGAGGGGACAATGAGCAGTTCTTC. The chain uses TRBV28 and TRBJ2-1; TRBD2 matches at 13 bases. The CDR3 loop spans 15 amino acids. Trimming at V came to 5 bases and at J to 5 bases, leaving 3 bases not matched to a gene. In germline, CDR1 is MDHEN, CDR2 SYDVKM.

The genes are TRBV5-1 and TRBJ1-1; tentatively, D is TRBD1 (5 bases). Germline V CDR1 and CDR2: SGHRS, YFSETQ. The CDR3 spans 14 residues. V lost 9 bases to trimming and J lost 1 base, with 16 bases between them. CDR3 sequence: CATSWGEENTEAFF. CDR3 nucleotide sequence: TGCGCCACCTCCTGGGGGGAAGAGAACACTGAAGCTTTCTTT.

This chain joins TRBV20-1 and TRBJ1-2; TRBD1 is a possible D gene (5 bases). The CDR3 is 11 residues long. Germline V gene sequence: CDR1 DFQATT, CDR2 SNEGSKA (reference sequence). Trimming removed 5 bases at V and 5 bases at J, with 9 bases between. For the CDR3, the DNA is TGCAGTGCTTATCCAGGGTATGGCTACACCTTC. It yields the protein CSAYPGYGYTF.

This sequence joins TRBV7-6 and TRBJ1-3, with TRBD1 as a possible D gene (6 bases). The germline V gene encodes CDR1 SGHVS and CDR2 FNYEAQ. Trimming removed 5 bases from V and 9 bases from J, with 14 bases in between. The CDR3 has 13 amino acids. Written as DNA, the CDR3 is TGTGCCAGCAGCCGCACAGGGCAAGGCACCATATATTTT. As protein: CASSRTGQGTIYF. The full variable domain, completed using reference TRBV7-6 and TRBJ1-3, is GAGVSQSPRYKVTKRGQDVALRCDPISGHVSLYWYRQALGQGPEFLTYFNYEAQQDKSGLPNDRFSAERPEGSISTLTIQRTEQRDSAMYRCASSRTGQGTIYFGEGSWLTVV.

The CDR3 is CASSFTVRPVEKLFF. The CDR3 DNA follows: TGTGCCAGCAGCTTCACAGTCAGGCCAGTTGAAAAACTGTTTTTT. The chain combines TRBV7-2 with TRBJ1-4; D is uncertain. The V end lost 3 bases, the J end lost 7 bases, and 15 bases lay between the germline ends. The CDR3 is 15 amino acids. Per germline, CDR1 SGHTA and CDR2 FQGNSA. Drawing the rest from reference TRBV7-2 and TRBJ1-4, the complete variable domain is GAGVSQSPSNKVTEKGKDVELRCDPISGHTALYWYRQSLGQGLEFLIYFQGNSAPDKSGLPSDRFSAERTGGSVSTLTIQRTQQEDSAVYLCASSFTVRPVEKLFFGSGTQLSVL.

J is TRBJ2-7 and V is TRBV5-1, with 9 bases that match TRBD1. Trimming took 4 bases from V and 2 from J; bases not matched to a gene: 10. This CDR3 is 16 amino acids long. CDR1 and CDR2 from the germline V gene are SGHRS and YFSETQ. CDR3 loop: CASSLQSGTGTYEQYF. The CDR3 DNA is TGCGCCAGCAGCCTCCAATCCGGGACAGGGACCTACGAGCAGTACTTC.

This rearrangement joins TRBV9 to TRBJ1-5; 7 nucleotides agree with TRBD1. Germline CDR1 is SGDLS and CDR2 is YYNGEE. The CDR3 has 17 amino acids. J gave up 1 base and V 3 bases, and 10 bases lay outside the gene matches. The CDR3 DNA reads TGTGCCAGCAGCGCCCACCATAGACAGGGAAGCAATCAGCCCCAGCATTTT. Amino acid sequence: CASSAHHRQGSNQPQHF.

The rearrangement links TRBV28 to TRBJ1-1; weak D call: TRBD1 (5 bases). Germline V gives CDR1 MDHEN, CDR2 SYDVKM. The CDR3 extends over 18 amino acids. V was pared by 5 bases and J by 0 bases, with 22 bases between. In DNA, the CDR3 is TGTGCCAGCAGTCCCTTCGGGGGGTATTTTAATCTGAACACTGAAGCTTTCTTT. Its translation is CASSPFGGYFNLNTEAFF. Drawing the rest from reference TRBV28 and TRBJ1-1, the complete variable domain is DVKVTQSSRYLVKRTGEKVFLECVQDMDHENMFWYRQDPGLGLRLIYFSYDVKMKEKGDIPEGYSVSREKKERFSLILESASTNQTSMYLCASSPFGGYFNLNTEAFFGQGTRLTVV.

The chain recombines TRBV6-1 with TRBJ2-3; 7 bases map to TRBD2. The CDR3 covers 16 residues. The germline V gene encodes CDR1 MNHNS and CDR2 SASEGT. Trimming cost V 4 bases and J 2 bases; bases outside gene matches: 9. CDR3 loop: CASSVLGAGPTDTQYF. CDR3 nucleotides: TGTGCCAGCAGTGTCCTCGGAGCGGGGCCCACAGATACGCAGTATTTT.

V is TRBV6-5 and J is TRBJ1-2, with TRBD1 matching over 9 bases. The V and J ends lost 2 bases and 5 bases, in that order; junction bases with no gene match: 6. Germline V lookup: CDR1 MNHEY, CDR2 SVGAGI. The CDR3 is made up of 15 amino acids. Here the CDR3 reads CASSYRGQGQYGYTF. CDR3 nucleotides: TGTGCCAGCAGTTACAGGGGACAGGGCCAGTATGGCTACACCTTC.

The chain uses TRBV30 and TRBJ1-5; D may be TRBD1 (6 bases). V dropped 0 bases and J dropped 7 bases, with 10 bases sitting between them. The germline V gene has CDR1 GTSNPN and CDR2 SVGIG (reference sequence). This CDR3 contains 13 residues. The CDR3 coding sequence is TGTGCCTGGAGTGTACGGACAGCACAGCCCCAGCATTTT. Protein: CAWSVRTAQPQHF.

The CDR3 DNA reads as TGTGCCAGCAGCTCTCCGGGACAGGGTTCCTACGAGCAGTACTTC. Its protein is CASSSPGQGSYEQYF. The rearrangement uses TRBV7-8 and TRBJ2-7; 9 bases are a match to TRBD1. CDR3 length: 15 amino acids. Losses at the gene ends were 4 bases for V and 1 base for J; bases not matched to a gene: 5. Germline lookup yields CDR1 SGHVS and CDR2 FQNEAQ.

The sample holds one count of this clone. The chain joins TRBV28 to TRBJ2-7, with D possibly being TRBD2 (5 bases). Trimming removed 4 bases from V and 4 bases from J, with 20 bases in between. Germline assignment: CDR1 MDHEN and CDR2 SYDVKM. The CDR3 length is 16 residues. This CDR3 is CASSSFRGIHAYEQYF. The CDR3 DNA is TGTGCCAGCAGTTCATTTCGAGGGATTCATGCGTACGAGCAGTACTTC.

V is TRBV18 and J is TRBJ1-1, with D tentatively TRBD1 (5 bases). The CDR3 length is 14 residues. Germline loops: CDR1 KGHSH, CDR2 LQKENI. The V end was cut by 2 bases, the J end by 3 bases, with 10 bases between. The chain's CDR3 is CASSPSRADTEAFF. The CDR3 DNA is TGTGCCAGCTCACCATCCAGGGCGGACACTGAAGCTTTCTTT.

The chain couples TRBV29-1 to TRBJ2-3; D may be TRBD2 (7 bases). The V and J ends lost 1 base and 0 bases respectively, with 14 bases between them. The germline gives CDR1 SQVTM, CDR2 ANQGSEA. The CDR3 loop spans 16 amino acids. The DNA of the CDR3 is TGCAGCGTTGAAGTAGGCGGGGGCCCCAGCACAGATACGCAGTATTTT. Protein sequence: CSVEVGGGPSTDTQYF.

The rearrangement uses TRBV7-2 and TRBJ1-1; D may be TRBD1 (6 bases). Between the trimmed V and J ends, which lost 5 bases and 5 bases, there was a span of 12 bases. The CDR3 is made up of 13 amino acids. Germline-derived CDR1 and CDR2 are SGHTA and FQGNSA. The CDR3 DNA reads TGTGCCAGCAGCACACAGGGTAGGACTGAAGCTTTCTTT. This codes for CASSTQGRTEAFF.

The count of this clone is one. V is TRBV7-2 and J is TRBJ1-2; 9 nucleotides align to TRBD1. Germline CDR1 SGHTA, CDR2 FQGNSA. The CDR3 is 15 residues long. With 5 bases clipped from V and 2 bases from J, the junction kept 6 bases outside the gene matches. For the CDR3, the DNA is TGTGCCAGCAGCCCGACGGGACAGGGCAACTATGGCTACACCTTC. It is translated as CASSPTGQGNYGYTF.